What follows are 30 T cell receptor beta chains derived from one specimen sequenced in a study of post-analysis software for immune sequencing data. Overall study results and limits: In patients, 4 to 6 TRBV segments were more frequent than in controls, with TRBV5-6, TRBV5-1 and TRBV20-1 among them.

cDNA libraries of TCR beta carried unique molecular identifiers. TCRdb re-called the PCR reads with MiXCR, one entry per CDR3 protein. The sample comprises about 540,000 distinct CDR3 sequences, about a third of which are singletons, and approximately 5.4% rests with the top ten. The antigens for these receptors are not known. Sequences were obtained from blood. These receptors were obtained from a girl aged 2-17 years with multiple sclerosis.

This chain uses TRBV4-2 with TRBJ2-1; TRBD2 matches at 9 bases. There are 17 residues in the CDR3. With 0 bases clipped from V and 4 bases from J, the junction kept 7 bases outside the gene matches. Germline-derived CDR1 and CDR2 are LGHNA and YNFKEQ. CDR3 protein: CASSQDNSGGRYNEQFF. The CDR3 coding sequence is TGTGCCAGCAGCCAAGATAACAGCGGGGGGCGGTACAATGAGCAGTTCTTC.

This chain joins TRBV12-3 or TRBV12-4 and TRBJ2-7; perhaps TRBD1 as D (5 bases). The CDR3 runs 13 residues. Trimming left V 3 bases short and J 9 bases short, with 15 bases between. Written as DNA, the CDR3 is TGTGCCAGCAGTTTTGGTGGCAGGGAAGTGCAGTACTTC. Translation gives CASSFGGREVQYF.

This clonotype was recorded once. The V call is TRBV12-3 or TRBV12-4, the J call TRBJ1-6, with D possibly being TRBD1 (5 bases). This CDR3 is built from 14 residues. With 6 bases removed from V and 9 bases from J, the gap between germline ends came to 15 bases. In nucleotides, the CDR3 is TGTGCCAGCAGGATACAGGCTATGGGTTCACCCCTCCACTTT. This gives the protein CASRIQAMGSPLHF.

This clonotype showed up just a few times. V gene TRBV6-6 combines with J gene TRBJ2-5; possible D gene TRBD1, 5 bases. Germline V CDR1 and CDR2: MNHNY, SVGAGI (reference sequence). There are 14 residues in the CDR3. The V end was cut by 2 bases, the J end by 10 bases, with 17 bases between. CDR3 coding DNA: TGTGCCAGCAGTTACGGGTCCCTGGGGCTGGACCAGTACTTC. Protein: CASSYGSLGLDQYF.

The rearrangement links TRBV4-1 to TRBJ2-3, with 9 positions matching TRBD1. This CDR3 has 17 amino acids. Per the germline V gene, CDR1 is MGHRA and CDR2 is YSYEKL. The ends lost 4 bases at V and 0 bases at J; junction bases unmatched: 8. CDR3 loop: CASSPGQGGGSTDTQYF. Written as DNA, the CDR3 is TGCGCCAGCAGCCCGGGACAGGGTGGCGGGAGCACAGATACGCAGTATTTT.

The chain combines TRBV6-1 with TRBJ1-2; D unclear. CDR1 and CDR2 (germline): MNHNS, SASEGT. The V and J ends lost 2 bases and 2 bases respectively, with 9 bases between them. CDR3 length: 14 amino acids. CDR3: CASSEIKANYGYTF. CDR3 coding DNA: TGTGCCAGCAGTGAAATAAAGGCGAACTATGGCTACACCTTC.

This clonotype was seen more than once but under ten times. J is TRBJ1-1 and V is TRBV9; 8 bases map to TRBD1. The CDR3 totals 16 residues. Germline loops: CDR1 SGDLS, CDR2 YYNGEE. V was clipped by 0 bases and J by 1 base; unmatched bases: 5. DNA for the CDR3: TGTGCCAGCAGCGTAGATTTCGGACAGGGGAACACTGAAGCTTTCTTT. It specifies CASSVDFGQGNTEAFF.

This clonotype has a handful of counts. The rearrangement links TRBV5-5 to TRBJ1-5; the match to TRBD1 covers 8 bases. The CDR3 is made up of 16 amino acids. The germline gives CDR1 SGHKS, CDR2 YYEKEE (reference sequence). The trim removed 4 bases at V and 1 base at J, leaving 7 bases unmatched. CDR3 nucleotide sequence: TGTGCCAGCAGCATAGGACAGGGTTGGAGCAATCAGCCCCAGCATTTT. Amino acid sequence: CASSIGQGWSNQPQHF. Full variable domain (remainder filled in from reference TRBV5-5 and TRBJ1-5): DAGVTQSPTHLIKTRGQQVTLRCSPISGHKSVSWYQQVLGQGPQFIFQYYEKEERGRGNFPDRFSARQFPNYSSELNVNALLLGDSALYLCASSIGQGWSNQPQHFGDGTRLSIL.

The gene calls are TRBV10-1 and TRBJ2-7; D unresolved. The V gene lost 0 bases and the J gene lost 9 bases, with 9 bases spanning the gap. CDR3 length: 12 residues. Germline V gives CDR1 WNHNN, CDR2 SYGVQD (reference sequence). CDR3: CASSESSGPQYF. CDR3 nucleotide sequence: TGCGCCAGCAGTGAGTCGTCAGGTCCGCAGTACTTC.

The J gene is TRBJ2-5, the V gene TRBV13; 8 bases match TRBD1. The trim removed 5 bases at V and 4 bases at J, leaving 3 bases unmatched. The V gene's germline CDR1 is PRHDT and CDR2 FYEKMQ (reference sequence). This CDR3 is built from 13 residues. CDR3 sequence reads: CASSADRGETQYF. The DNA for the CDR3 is TGTGCCAGCAGCGCCGACAGGGGAGAGACCCAGTACTTC.

The chain's CDR3 is CASSLEGLAGAGGWYEQYF. DNA of the CDR3: TGTGCCAGCAGCTTGGAGGGACTAGCGGGGGCCGGAGGATGGTACGAGCAGTACTTC. This chain connects TRBV5-6 to TRBJ2-7, with 14 positions matching TRBD2. The CDR3 loop spans 19 amino acids. The germline V gene encodes CDR1 SGHDT and CDR2 YYEEEE. J was trimmed by 4 bases and V by 0 bases; bases with no gene match: 12. Combining the CDR3 with reference TRBV5-6 and TRBJ2-7 gives the whole variable domain DAGVTQSPTHLIKTRGQQVTLRCSPKSGHDTVSWYQQALGQGPQFIFQYYEEEERQRGNFPDRFSGHQFPNYSSELNVNALLLGDSALYLCASSLEGLAGAGGWYEQYFGPGTRLTVT.

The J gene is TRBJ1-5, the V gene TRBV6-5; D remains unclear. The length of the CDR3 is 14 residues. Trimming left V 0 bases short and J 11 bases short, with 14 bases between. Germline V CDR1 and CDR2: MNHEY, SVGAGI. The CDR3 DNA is TGTGCCAGCAGTTACTCCCCGACCAGCGGGGCCCAGCATTTT. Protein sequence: CASSYSPTSGAQHF.

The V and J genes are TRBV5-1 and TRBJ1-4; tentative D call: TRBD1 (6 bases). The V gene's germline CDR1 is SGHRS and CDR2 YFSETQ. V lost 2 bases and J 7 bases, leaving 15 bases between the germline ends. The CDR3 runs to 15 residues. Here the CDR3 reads CASSFRRQDGEKLFF. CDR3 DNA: TGCGCCAGCAGCTTTCGGCGACAGGACGGTGAAAAACTGTTTTTT.

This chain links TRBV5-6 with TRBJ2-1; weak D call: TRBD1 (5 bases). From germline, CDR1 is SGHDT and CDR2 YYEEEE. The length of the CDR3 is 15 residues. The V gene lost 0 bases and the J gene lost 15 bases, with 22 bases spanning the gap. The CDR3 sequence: CASSLAGRALTTRFF. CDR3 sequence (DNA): TGTGCCAGCAGCTTGGCTGGCAGGGCCCTCACTACACGGTTCTTC.

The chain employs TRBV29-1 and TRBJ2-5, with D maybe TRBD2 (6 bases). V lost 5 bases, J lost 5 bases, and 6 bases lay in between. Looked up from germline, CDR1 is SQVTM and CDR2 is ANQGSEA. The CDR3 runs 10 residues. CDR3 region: CSVLAETQYF. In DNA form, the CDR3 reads TGCAGCGTTCTAGCGGAGACCCAGTACTTC. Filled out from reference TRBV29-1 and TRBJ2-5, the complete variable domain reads SAVISQKPSRDICQRGTSLTIQCQVDSQVTMMFWYRQQPGQSLTLIATANQGSEATYESGFVIDKFPISRPNLTFSTLTVSNMSPEDSSIYLCSVLAETQYFGPGTRLLVL.

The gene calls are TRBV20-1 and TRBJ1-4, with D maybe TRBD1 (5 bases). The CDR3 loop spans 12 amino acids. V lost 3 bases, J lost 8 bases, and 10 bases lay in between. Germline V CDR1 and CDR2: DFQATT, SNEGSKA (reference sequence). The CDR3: CSASEDKEKLFF. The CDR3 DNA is TGCAGTGCTAGCGAGGACAAAGAAAAACTGTTTTTT.

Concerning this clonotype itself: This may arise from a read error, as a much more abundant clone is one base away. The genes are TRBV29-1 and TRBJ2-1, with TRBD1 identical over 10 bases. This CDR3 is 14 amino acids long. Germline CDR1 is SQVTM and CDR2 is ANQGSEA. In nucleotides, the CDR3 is TGCAGCGTCGCCGGGACAGGGGACGGGAATGAGCAGTGCTTC. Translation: CSVAGTGDGNEQCF.

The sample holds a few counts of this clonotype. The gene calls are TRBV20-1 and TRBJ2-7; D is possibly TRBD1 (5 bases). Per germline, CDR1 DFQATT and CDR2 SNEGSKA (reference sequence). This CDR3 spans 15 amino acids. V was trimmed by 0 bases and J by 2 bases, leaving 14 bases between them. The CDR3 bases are TGCAGTGCTAGAGATCCAGGGTTTTCACCCTACGAGCAGTACTTC. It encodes CSARDPGFSPYEQYF.

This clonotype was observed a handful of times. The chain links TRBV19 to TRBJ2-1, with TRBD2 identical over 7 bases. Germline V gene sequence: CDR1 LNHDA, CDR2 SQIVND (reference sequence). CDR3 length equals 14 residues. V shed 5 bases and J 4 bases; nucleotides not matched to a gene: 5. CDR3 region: CASSGGGLYNEQFF. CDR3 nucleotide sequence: TGTGCCAGTAGTGGGGGGGGGTTATACAATGAGCAGTTCTTC.

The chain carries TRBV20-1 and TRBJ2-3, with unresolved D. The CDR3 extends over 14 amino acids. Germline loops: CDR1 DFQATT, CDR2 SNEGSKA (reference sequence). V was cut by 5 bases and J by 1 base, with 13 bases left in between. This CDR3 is CSAPDTDRTDTQYF. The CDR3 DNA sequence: TGCAGTGCTCCGGATACCGACCGCACAGATACGCAGTATTTT.

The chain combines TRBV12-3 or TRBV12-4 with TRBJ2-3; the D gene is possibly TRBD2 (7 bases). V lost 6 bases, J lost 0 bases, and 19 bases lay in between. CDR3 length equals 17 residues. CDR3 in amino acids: CASRTGIGGDSTDTQYF. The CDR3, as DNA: TGTGCCAGCAGGACCGGGATAGGGGGGGATAGCACAGATACGCAGTATTTT.

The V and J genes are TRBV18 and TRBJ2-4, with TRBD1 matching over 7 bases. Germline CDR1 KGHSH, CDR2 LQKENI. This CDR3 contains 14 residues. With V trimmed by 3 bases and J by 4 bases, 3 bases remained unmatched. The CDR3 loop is CASSPKTGKNIQYF. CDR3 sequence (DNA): TGTGCCAGCTCACCGAAGACAGGGAAAAACATTCAGTACTTC.

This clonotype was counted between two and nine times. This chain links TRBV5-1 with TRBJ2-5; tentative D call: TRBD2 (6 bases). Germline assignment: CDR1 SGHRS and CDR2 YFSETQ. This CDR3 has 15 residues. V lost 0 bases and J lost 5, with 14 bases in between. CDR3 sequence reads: CASSLGPGTAETQYF. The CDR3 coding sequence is TGCGCCAGCAGCTTGGGTCCGGGGACTGCGGAGACCCAGTACTTC.

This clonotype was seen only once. The CDR3: CASSIYMGQPQHF. As DNA, the CDR3 is TGTGCCAGCAGCATCTATATGGGGCAGCCCCAGCATTTT. The chain has TRBV7-2 and TRBJ1-5; D is ambiguous. Germline CDR1 is SGHTA and CDR2 is FQGNSA. Trimming pared 5 bases from V and 7 bases from J, leaving 12 bases between. This CDR3 contains 13 residues. Full variable domain (outside the CDR3, taken from reference TRBV7-2 and TRBJ1-5): GAGVSQSPSNKVTEKGKDVELRCDPISGHTALYWYRQSLGQGLEFLIYFQGNSAPDKSGLPSDRFSAERTGGSVSTLTIQRTQQEDSAVYLCASSIYMGQPQHFGDGTRLSIL.

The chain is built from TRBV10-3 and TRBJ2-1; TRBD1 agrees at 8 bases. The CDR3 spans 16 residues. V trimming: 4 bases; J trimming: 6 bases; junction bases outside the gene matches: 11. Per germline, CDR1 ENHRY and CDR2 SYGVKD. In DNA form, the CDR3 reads TGTGCCATCAGTGGGGTCCGGGACAGGCTAGGCAATGAGCAGTTCTTC. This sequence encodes CAISGVRDRLGNEQFF.

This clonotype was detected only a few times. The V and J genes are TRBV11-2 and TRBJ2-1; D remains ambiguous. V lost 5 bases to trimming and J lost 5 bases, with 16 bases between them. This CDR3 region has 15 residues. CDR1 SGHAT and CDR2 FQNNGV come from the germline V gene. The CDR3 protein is CASSPFRPGHNEQFF. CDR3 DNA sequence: TGTGCCAGCAGCCCCTTTCGGCCAGGACACAATGAGCAGTTCTTC.

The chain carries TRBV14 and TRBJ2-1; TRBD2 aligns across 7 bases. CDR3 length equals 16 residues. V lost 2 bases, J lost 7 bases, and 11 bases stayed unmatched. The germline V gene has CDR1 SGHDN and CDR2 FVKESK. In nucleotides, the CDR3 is TGTGCCAGCAGCCAAAATTCCAGACTGGGGGGGAATGAGCAGTTCTTC. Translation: CASSQNSRLGGNEQFF.

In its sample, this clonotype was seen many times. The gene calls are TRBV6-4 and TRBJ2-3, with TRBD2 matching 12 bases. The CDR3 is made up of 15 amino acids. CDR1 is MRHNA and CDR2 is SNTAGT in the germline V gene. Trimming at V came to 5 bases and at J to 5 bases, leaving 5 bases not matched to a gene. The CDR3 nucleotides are TGTGCCAGCAGTCTGACTAGCGGGGGAAGAGATACGCAGTATTTT. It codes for CASSLTSGGRDTQYF.

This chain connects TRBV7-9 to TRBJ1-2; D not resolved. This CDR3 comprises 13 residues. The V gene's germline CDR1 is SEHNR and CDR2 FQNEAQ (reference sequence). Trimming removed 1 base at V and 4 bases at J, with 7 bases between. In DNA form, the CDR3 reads TGTGCCAGCAGCTTAGACCTTCCCTATGGCTACACCTTC. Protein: CASSLDLPYGYTF.

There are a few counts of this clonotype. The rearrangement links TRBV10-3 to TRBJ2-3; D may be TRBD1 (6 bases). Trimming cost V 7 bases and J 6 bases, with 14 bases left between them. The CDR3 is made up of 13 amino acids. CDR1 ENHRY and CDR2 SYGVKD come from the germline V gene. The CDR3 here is CAITTGIRDTQYF. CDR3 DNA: TGTGCCATCACGACAGGTATAAGGGATACGCAGTATTTT.